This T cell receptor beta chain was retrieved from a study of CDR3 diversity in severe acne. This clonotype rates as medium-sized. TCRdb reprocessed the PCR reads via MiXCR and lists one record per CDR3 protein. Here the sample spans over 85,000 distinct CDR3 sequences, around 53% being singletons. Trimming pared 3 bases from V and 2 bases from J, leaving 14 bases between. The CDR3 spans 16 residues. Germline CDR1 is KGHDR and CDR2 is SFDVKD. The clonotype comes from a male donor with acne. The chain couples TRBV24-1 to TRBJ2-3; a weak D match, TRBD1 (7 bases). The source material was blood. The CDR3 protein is CATSDPRGVSTDTQYF. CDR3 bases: TGTGCCACCAGTGATCCCAGGGGGGTATCCACAGATACGCAGTATTTT.